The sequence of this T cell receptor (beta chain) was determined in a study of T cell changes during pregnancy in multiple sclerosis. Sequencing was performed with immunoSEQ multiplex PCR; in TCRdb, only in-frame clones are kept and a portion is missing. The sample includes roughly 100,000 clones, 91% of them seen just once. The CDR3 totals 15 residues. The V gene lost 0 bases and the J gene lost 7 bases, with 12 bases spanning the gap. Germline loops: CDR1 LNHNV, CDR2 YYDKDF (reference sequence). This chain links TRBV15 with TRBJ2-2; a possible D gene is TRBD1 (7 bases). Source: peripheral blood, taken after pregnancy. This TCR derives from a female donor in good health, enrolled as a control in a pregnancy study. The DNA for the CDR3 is TGTGCCACCAGCAGAGACGGAGGGGGCAACGGGGAGCTGTTTTTT. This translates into CATSRDGGGNGELFF.